These T cell receptor beta chains were read from a single sample in a study of cytomegalovirus exposure and HLA in healthy donors. Produced via immunoSEQ multiplex PCR; TCRdb's table is partial and in-frame only. The sample has about 360,000 clones, just over 85% seen once. The specimen sequenced was PBMCs. These receptors were collected from a woman aged 18-29 years in good health and CMV-seronegative. CDR3s include the opening cysteine and the closing phenylalanine or tryptophan. D genes are given only for firm matches. Expanded clones are given a class, and other clones once, few, many or no size at all.

abundance	v_gene	j_gene	d_gene	CDR3aa	CDR3nt
.	TRBV28	TRBJ2-1	.	CASFRSSYNEQFF	TGTGCCAGCTTCCGGAGCTCCTACAATGAGCAGTTCTTC
once	TRBV27	TRBJ1-2	TRBD1	CASSSLGWDRGPHGYGYTF	TGTGCCAGCAGTTCCCTCGGTTGGGACAGGGGGCCTCATGGCTATGGCTACACCTTC
.	TRBV25-1	TRBJ2-7	.	CASSTGQFLSYEQYF	TGTGCCAGCAGCACCGGACAGTTTCTATCCTACGAGCAGTACTTC
.	TRBV5-6	TRBJ2-7	TRBD1	CASSSSWARDRNYEQYF	TGTGCCAGCAGCTCGTCCTGGGCCCGGGACAGAAACTACGAGCAGTACTTC
few	TRBV30	TRBJ2-7	.	CAWSAQGYEQYF	TGTGCCTGGAGTGCACAGGGATACGAGCAGTACTTC
.	TRBV6-1	TRBJ1-6	.	CASKLPPLYNSPLHF	TGTGCCAGTAAGCTCCCGCCACTCTATAATTCACCCCTCCACTTT
.	TRBV9	TRBJ2-3	.	CASSFLSGGGHTDTQYF	TGTGCCAGCAGCTTCCTCTCGGGAGGGGGCCACACAGATACGCAGTATTTT
.	TRBV28	TRBJ2-7	.	CASSPPLAPSAEQYF	TGTGCCAGCAGTCCCCCCCTGGCCCCATCCGCCGAGCAGTACTTC
.	TRBV6-1	TRBJ2-5	.	CASSEQGRGETQYF	TGTGCCAGCAGTGAGCAGGGAAGGGGAGAGACCCAGTACTTC
.	TRBV27	TRBJ2-7	TRBD1	CASWGQVGSEQYF	TGTGCCAGCTGGGGACAGGTTGGATCCGAGCAGTACTTC
.	TRBV28	TRBJ2-6	TRBD1	CASSPGQGLSGANVLTF	TGTGCCAGCAGTCCGGGACAGGGGTTGTCTGGGGCCAACGTCCTGACTTTC
.	TRBV2	TRBJ2-1	.	CASSVGSNEQFF	TGTGCCAGCAGTGTGGGCTCCAATGAGCAGTTCTTC
.	TRBV7-8	TRBJ1-1	.	CASSFGRDGTEAFF	TGTGCCAGCAGCTTTGGCAGGGATGGCACTGAAGCTTTCTTT
.	TRBV29-1	TRBJ2-7	TRBD2	CSVEGGGAYEQYF	TGCAGCGTTGAAGGCGGGGGGGCCTACGAGCAGTACTTC
.	TRBV11-2	TRBJ1-1	.	CASSLDQTGLAEAFF	TGTGCCAGCAGCTTAGATCAAACAGGGCTTGCTGAAGCTTTCTTT
.	TRBV18	TRBJ2-4	TRBD1	CASSPRNRGQVNIQYF	TGTGCCAGCTCACCACGAAACAGGGGGCAGGTAAACATTCAGTACTTC
.	TRBV2	TRBJ2-5	.	CASSEVWGEETQYF	TGTGCCAGCAGTGAAGTGTGGGGGGAAGAGACCCAGTACTTC
.	TRBV28	TRBJ1-2	.	CASSLRAGSDGYTF	TGTGCCAGCAGCCTCCGGGCAGGGTCGGATGGCTACACCTTC
.	TRBV28	TRBJ2-5	.	CASSLGGGRETQYF	TGTGCCAGCAGTTTAGGGGGGGGCAGAGAGACCCAGTACTTC
.	TRBV6-1	TRBJ1-4	.	CASSNQGLNEKLFF	TGTGCCAGCAGTAATCAGGGACTTAATGAAAAACTGTTTTTT
few	TRBV29-1	TRBJ1-2	.	CSVAPRTANYGYTF	TGCAGCGTTGCCCCTCGGACAGCTAACTATGGCTACACCTTC
.	TRBV29-1	TRBJ2-2	TRBD2	CSVVLAGLNTGELFF	TGCAGCGTTGTGCTAGCGGGACTAAACACCGGGGAGCTGTTTTTT
.	TRBV7-2	TRBJ1-5	.	CASSKDINQPQHF	TGTGCCAGCAGCAAGGACATCAATCAGCCCCAGCATTTT